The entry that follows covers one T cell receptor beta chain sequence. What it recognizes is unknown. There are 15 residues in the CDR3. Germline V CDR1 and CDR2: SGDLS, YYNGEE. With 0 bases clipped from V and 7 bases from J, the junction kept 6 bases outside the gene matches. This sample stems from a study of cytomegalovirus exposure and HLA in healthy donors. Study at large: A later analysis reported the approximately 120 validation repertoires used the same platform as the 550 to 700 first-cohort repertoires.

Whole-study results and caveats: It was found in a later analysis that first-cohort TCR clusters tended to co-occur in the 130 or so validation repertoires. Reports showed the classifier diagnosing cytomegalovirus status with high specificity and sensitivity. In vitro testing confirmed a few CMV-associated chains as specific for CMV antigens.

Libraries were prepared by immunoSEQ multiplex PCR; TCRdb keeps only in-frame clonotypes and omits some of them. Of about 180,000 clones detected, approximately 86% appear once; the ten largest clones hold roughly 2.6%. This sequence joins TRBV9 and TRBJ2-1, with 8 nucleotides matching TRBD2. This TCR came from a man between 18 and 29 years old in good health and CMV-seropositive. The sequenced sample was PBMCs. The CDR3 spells CASSVEAGVINEQFF. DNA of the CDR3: TGTGCCAGCAGCGTAGAAGCGGGAGTGATTAATGAGCAGTTCTTC.